This record looks at one TCR beta chain sequence and its context. Its antigen is currently unknown. This sample is part of a study of PD-L1 blockade in urothelial cancer. Across the study: Investigators checked blood 3 weeks (second dose) and 6 weeks after treatment start. Researchers found blood samples held a median of around 140,000 T cells.

Libraries were prepared by immunoSEQ multiplex PCR; TCRdb keeps only in-frame clonotypes and omits some of them. The sample includes about 38,000 clones, approximately 90% of them seen just once. General study results and limits: Below-median pretreatment blood TCR clonality was a predictor of better survival.

The CDR3 spans 14 residues. Per germline, CDR1 SQVTM and CDR2 ANQGSEA. With 7 bases clipped from V and 5 bases from J, the junction kept 12 bases outside the gene matches. This rearrangement joins TRBV29-1 to TRBJ2-5; 8 bases align to TRBD1. Specimen: PBMCs, collected around atezolizumab (anti-PD-L1) treatment. This TCR was sampled from a man between 65 and 80 years old with urothelial cancer. Here the CDR3 DNA reads TGCAGCGCCCGCGTTGGACAGGGAGTGGAGACCCAGTACTTC. The encoded protein is CSARVGQGVETQYF.